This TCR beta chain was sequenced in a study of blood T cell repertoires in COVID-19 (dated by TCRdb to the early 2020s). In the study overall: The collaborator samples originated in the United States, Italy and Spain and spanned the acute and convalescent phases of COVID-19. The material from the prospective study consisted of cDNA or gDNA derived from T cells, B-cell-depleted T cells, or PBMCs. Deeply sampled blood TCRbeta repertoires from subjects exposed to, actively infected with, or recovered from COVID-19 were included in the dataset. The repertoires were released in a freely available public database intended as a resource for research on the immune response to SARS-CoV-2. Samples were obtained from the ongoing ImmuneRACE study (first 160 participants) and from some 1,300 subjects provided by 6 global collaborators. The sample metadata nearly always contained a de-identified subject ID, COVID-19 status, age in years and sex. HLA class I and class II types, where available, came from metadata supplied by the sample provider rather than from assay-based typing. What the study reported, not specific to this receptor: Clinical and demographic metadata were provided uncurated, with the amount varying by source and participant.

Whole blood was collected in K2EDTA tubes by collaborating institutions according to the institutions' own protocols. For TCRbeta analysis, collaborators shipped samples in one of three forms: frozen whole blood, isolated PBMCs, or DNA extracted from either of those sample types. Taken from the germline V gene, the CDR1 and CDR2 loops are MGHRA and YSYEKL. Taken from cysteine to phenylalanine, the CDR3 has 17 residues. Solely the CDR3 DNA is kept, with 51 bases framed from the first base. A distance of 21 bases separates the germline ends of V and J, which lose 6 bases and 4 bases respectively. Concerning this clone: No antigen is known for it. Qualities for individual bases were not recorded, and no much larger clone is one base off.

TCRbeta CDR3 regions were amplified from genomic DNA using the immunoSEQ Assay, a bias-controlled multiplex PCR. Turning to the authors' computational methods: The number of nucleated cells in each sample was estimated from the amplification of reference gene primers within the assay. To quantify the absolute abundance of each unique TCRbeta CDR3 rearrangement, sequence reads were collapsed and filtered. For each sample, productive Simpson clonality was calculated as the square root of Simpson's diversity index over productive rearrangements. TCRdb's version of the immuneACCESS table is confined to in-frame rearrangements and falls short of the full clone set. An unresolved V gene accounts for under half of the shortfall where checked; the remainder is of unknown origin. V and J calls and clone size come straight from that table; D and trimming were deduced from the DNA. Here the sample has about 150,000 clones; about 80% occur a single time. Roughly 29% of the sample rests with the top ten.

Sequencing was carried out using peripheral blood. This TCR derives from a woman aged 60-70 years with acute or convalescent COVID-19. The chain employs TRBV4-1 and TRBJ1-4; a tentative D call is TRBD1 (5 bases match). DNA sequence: TGCGCCAGCAGACGTACAATGGGGCCCTCGGGTAATGAAAAACTGTTTTTT. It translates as CASRRTMGPSGNEKLFF.